Sequencing of this TCR beta chain was carried out in a study of CD8+ T cells in alopecia areata. Study-wide context: Treated patients took oral tofacitinib at 5 to 10 mg twice daily. Study results and limitations: TCR sharing was clearer in mice than between patients, perhaps partly owing to patient HLA diversity. The study found higher clonality in lesional than normal scalp, especially in alopecia totalis/universalis.

A note on this clone: Antigen: not known.

cDNA reverse transcribed from extracted RNA served as the sequencing template. Assay: immunoSEQ multiplex PCR; the TCRdb copy retains only in-frame clones and omits some. The sample has about 200,000 clones, 50% to 65% seen once. Looked up from germline, CDR1 is SGDLS and CDR2 is YYNGEE. The CDR3 loop spans 15 amino acids. V was pared by 0 bases and J by 2 bases, with 9 bases between. The TCR was taken from a human donor with alopecia areata. Sequencing was performed on CD4+ T cells sorted from blood, taken at week 0. The rearrangement uses TRBV9 and TRBJ2-1; D is possibly TRBD2 (6 bases). This CDR3 is CASSVDSGPYNEQFF. In DNA form, the CDR3 reads TGTGCCAGCAGCGTAGATAGCGGCCCCTACAATGAGCAGTTCTTC.